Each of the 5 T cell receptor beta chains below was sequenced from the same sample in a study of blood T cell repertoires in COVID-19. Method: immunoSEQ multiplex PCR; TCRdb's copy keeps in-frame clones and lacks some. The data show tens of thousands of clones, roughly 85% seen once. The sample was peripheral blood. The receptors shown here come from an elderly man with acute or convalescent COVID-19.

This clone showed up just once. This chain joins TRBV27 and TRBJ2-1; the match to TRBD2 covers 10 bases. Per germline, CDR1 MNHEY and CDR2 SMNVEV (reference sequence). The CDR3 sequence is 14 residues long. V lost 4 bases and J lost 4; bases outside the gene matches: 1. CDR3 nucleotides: TGTGCCAGCAGTTATAGCGGGGGGTACAATGAGCAGTTCTTC. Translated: CASSYSGGYNEQFF.

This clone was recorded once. CDR3 region: CASSTSGGGGELFF. Written as DNA, the CDR3 is TGCGCCAGCAGCACCAGCGGGGGAGGCGGGGAGCTGTTTTTT. The V gene is TRBV5-1, the J gene TRBJ2-2; TRBD2 matches 8 bases. CDR1 is SGHRS and CDR2 is YFSETQ in the germline V gene. The CDR3 consists of 14 residues. The V and J ends lost 4 bases and 7 bases, in that order; junction bases with no gene match: 6.

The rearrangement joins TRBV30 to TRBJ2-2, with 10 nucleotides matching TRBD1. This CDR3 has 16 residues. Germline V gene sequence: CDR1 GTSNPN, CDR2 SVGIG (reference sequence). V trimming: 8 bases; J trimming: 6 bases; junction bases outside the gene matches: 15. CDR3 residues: CARTSGTGVTSGELFF. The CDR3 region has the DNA TGTGCCCGCACCTCAGGGACAGGGGTGACATCCGGGGAGCTGTTTTTT.

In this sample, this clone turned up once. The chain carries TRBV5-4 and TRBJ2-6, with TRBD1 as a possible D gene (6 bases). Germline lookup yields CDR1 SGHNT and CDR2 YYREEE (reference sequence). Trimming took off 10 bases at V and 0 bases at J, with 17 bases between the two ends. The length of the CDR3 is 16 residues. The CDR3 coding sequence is TGTGCCGGTAAAACAGGGACAAGCTCTGGGGCCAACGTCCTGACTTTC. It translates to CAGKTGTSSGANVLTF.

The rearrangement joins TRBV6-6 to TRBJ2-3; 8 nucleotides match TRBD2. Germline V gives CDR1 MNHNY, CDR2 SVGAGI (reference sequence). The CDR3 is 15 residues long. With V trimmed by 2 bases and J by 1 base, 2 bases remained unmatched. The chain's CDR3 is CASSYRGGGTDTQYF. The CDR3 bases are TGTGCCAGCAGTTACCGGGGGGGTGGCACAGATACGCAGTATTTT.